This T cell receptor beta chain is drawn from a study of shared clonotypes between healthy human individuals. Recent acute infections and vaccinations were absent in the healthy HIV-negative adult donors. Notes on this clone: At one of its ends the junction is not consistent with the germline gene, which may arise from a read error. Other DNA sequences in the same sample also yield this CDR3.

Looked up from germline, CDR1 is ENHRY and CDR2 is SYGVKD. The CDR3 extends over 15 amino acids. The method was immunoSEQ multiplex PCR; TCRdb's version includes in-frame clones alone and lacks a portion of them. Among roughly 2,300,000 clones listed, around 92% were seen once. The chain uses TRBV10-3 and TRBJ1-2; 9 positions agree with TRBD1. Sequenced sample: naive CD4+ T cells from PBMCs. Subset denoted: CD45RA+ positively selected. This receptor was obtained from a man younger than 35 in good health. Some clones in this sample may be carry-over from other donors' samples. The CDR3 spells CAISPRTGVPDGYTF. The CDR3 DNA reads TGTGCCATCAGTCCAAGGACAGGGGTGCCGGATGGTTACACCTTC.